The source of this TCR beta chain is a study of OX40 agonist ivuxolimab in advanced cancers. Study details: It was ivuxolimab, an agonistic anti-OX40 (CD134) antibody, that patients were treated with. Broader study findings: Clonal expansion by week 6 occurred in CD4+ and CD8+ blood T cells (at 0.1 to 3.0 mg/kg).

The table came from immunoSEQ multiplex PCR; TCRdb's copy has only in-frame clones and leaves some out. Altogether about 62,000 clones are present, approximately 80% being singletons, with the ten largest covering 5.5% to 6%. Trimming cost V 10 bases and J 2 bases, with 20 bases left between them. The CDR3 length is 15 residues. Per germline, CDR1 SNHLY and CDR2 FYNNEI. This clone was recorded once. Its antigen is unknown. V usage is TRBV2 and J usage is TRBJ2-5; D possibly corresponds to TRBD2 (6 bases). The sequencing here drew on CD4+ or CD8+ T cells sorted from blood, taken in a trial of the OX40 agonist ivuxolimab. This TCR was recovered from an adult with an advanced solid tumor such as melanoma, head and neck, liver or kidney cancer. DNA for the CDR3: TGTGCCATCTCTAAGATGGGGGGACTTCAAGAGACCCAGTACTTC. Its translation is CAISKMGGLQETQYF. Using reference TRBV2 and TRBJ2-5 for the parts outside the CDR3, the full variable domain is EPEVTQTPSHQVTQMGQEVILRCVPISNHLYFYWYRQILGQKVEFLVSFYNNEISEKSEIFDDQFSVERPDGSNFTLKIRSTKLEDSAMYFCAISKMGGLQETQYFGPGTRLLVL.